This T cell receptor (beta chain) came from a study of blood T cells in healthy people across ages. Through a sample-barcoded 5' primer and a J-beta primer mix, a second PCR was run for roughly 6 to 11 cycles. TCRdb re-called the 5' RACE reads with MiXCR, one entry per CDR3 protein. The sample has more than 650,000 distinct CDR3 sequences, roughly 26% seen once. Deletions cut 10 bases from V and 0 bases from J, with 19 bases between. CDR1 is ENHRY and CDR2 is SYGVKD in the germline V gene. The CDR3 covers 16 residues. This clonotype showed up just a few times. These data were likewise used in another study, on T cells of mothers and their children.

The chain links TRBV10-3 to TRBJ2-1, with D maybe TRBD2 (5 bases). Sequenced input: blood. The source is a boy aged 5-17 years in good health. The CDR3 is CATGRTSTSSYNEQFF. CDR3 sequence (DNA): TGTGCCACTGGACGGACTTCCACCAGCTCCTACAATGAGCAGTTCTTC.